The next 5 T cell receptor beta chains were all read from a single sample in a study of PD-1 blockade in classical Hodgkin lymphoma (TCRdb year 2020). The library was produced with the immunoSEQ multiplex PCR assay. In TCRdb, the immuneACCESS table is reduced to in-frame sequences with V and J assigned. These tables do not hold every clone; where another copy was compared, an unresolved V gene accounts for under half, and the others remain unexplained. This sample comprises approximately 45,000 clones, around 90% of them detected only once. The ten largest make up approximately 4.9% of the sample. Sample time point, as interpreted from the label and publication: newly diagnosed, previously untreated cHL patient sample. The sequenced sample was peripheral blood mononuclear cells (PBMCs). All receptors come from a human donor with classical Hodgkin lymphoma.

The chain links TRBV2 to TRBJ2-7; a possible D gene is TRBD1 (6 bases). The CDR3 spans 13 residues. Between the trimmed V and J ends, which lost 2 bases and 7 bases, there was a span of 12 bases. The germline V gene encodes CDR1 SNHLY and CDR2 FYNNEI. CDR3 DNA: TGTGCCAGCAGTGAACACAGGGTAGTGGAGCAGTACGTC. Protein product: CASSEHRVVEQYV.

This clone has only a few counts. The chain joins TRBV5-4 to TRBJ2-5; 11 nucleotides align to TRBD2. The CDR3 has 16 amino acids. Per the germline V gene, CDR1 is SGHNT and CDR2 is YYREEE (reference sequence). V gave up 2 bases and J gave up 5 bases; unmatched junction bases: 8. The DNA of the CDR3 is TGTGCCAGCAGCTTCCCTACTAGCGGGAGAAGGGAGACCCAGTACTTC. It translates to CASSFPTSGRRETQYF.

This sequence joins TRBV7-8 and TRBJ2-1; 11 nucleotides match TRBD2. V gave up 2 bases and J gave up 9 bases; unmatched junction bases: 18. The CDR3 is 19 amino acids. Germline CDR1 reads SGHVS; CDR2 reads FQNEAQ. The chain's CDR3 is CASSLWTSSGRAQGGEQFF. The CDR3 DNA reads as TGTGCCAGCAGCTTATGGACGAGTAGCGGGAGGGCCCAAGGGGGTGAGCAGTTCTTC. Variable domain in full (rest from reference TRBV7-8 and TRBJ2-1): GAGVSQSPRYKVAKRGQDVALRCDPISGHVSLFWYQQALGQGPEFLTYFQNEAQLDKSGLPSDRFFAERPEGSVSTLKIQRTQQEDSAVYLCASSLWTSSGRAQGGEQFFGPGTRLTVL.

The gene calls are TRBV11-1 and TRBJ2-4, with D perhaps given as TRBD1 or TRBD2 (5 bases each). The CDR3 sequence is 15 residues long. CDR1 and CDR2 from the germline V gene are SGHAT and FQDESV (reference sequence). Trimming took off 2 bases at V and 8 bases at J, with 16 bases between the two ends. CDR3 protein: CASSLRQGEWDIQYF. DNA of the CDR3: TGTGCCAGCAGCTTACGGCAGGGAGAGTGGGACATTCAGTACTTC.

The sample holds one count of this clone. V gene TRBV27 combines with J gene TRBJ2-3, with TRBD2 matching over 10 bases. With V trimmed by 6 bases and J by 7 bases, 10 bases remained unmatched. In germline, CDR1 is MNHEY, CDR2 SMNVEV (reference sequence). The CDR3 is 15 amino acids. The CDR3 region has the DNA TGTGCCAGCAGCCCTACCCCTAGCGGGAGTTATACGCAGTATTTT. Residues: CASSPTPSGSYTQYF.